The 4 T cell receptor beta chains presented below share a single source sample, sequenced in a study of CD8+ T cells in alopecia areata. Sequencing relied on a cDNA template that was reverse transcribed from extracted RNA. Profiled with immunoSEQ multiplex PCR; TCRdb holds only in-frame clones, not every one. This sample carries under 200,000 clones, approximately 65% of them seen once, and the ten largest clones take 0.9% to 1%. The treatment: oral pan-JAK inhibitor, 5-10 mg twice daily. Material: CD4+ T cells sorted from blood, obtained at week 4, from a patient treated with tofacitinib. These receptors came from a human donor with alopecia areata.

The CDR3 loop reads CASSQIRGRETQYF. In nucleotides, the CDR3 is TGTGCCAGCAGTCAAATTAGAGGCAGAGAGACCCAGTACTTC. The V gene is TRBV11-2, the J gene TRBJ2-5; D not certain. Germline V gene lookup returns CDR1 SGHAT and CDR2 FQNNGV. Trimming shortened V by 6 bases and J by 4 bases, and 15 bases separated the two germline ends. The CDR3 is made up of 14 amino acids.

The V gene is TRBV29-1, the J gene TRBJ2-2, with D possibly being TRBD1 (7 bases). The CDR3 spans 14 residues. V was pared by 6 bases and J by 0 bases, with 11 bases between. CDR1 SQVTM and CDR2 ANQGSEA come from the germline V gene. CDR3 region: CSVSGGPNTGELFF. CDR3 sequence (DNA): TGCAGCGTCTCAGGGGGGCCGAACACCGGGGAGCTGTTTTTT.

The chain recombines TRBV4-1 with TRBJ2-3, with D hard to call. Trimming took 0 bases from V and 2 from J, leaving 12 bases between them. This CDR3 spans 16 amino acids. Germline CDR1 and CDR2: MGHRA and YSYEKL. The CDR3 sequence: CASSQERQSATDTQYF. CDR3 bases: TGCGCCAGCAGCCAAGAGCGCCAGTCCGCCACAGATACGCAGTATTTT.

CDR3 amino acids: CASSLDSSYGYTF. The CDR3 bases are TGTGCCAGCAGCTTAGACTCGAGCTATGGCTACACCTTC. The J gene is TRBJ1-2, the V gene TRBV7-8, with no clear D. Trimming pared 1 base from V and 4 bases from J, leaving 7 bases between. CDR3 size: 13 residues. The germline gives CDR1 SGHVS, CDR2 FQNEAQ.